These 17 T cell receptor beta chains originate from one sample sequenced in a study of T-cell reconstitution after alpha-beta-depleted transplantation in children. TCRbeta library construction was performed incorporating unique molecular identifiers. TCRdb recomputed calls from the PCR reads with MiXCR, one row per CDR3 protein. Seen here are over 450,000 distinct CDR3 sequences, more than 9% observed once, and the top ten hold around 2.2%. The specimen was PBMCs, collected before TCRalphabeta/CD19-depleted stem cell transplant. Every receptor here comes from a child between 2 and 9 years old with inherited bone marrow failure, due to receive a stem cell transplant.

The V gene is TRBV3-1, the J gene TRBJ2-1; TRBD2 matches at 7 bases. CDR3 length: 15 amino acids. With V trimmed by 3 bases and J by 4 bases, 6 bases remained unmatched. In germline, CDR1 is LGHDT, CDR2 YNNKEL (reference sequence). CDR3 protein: CASSHGLEGYNEQFF. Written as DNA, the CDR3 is TGTGCCAGCAGCCACGGACTAGAAGGGTACAATGAGCAGTTCTTC.

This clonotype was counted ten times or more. CDR3 in amino acids: CASGLTGPGYEQYF. Here the CDR3 DNA reads TGTGCCAGCGGATTAACCGGGCCGGGCTACGAGCAGTACTTC. This rearrangement joins TRBV12-3 or TRBV12-4 to TRBJ2-7; no reliable D call. V was trimmed by 8 bases and J by 3 bases, leaving 17 bases between them. The CDR3 runs to 14 residues.

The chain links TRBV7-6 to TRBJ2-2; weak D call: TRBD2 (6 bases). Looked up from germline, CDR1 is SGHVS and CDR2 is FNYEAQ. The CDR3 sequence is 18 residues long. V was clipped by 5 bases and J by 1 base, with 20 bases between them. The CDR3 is CASSPLYTGTLNTGELFF. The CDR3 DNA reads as TGTGCCAGCAGCCCCCTTTATACCGGGACTTTGAACACCGGGGAGCTGTTTTTT.

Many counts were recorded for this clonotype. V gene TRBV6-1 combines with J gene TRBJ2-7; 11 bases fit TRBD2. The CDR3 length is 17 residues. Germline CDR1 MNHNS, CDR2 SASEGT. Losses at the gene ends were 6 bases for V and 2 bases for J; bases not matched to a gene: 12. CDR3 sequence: CASRSPGTSGTTYEQYF. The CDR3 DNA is TGTGCCAGCAGGAGCCCCGGGACTAGCGGTACCACCTACGAGCAGTACTTC.

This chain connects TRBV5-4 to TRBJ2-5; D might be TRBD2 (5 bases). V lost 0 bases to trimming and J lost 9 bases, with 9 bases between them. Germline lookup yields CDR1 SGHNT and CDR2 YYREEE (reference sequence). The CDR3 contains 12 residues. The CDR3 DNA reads TGTGCCAGCAGCTTGGTAGCGTCCGCCCAGTACTTC. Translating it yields CASSLVASAQYF. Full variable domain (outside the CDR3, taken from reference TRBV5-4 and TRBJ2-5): ETGVTQSPTHLIKTRGQQVTLRCSSQSGHNTVSWYQQALGQGPQFIFQYYREEENGRGNFPPRFSGLQFPNYSSELNVNALELDDSALYLCASSLVASAQYFGPGTRLLVL.

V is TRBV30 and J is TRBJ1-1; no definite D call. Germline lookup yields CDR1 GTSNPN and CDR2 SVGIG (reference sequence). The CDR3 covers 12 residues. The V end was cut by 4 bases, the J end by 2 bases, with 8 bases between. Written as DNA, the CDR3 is TGTGCCTGGATGGGAGGCAACACTGAAGCTTTCTTT. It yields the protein CAWMGGNTEAFF.

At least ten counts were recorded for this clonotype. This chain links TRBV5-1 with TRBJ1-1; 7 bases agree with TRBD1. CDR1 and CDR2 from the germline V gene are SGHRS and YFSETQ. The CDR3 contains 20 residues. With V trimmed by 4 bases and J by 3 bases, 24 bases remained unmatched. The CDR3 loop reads CASSLYGRGRGPRIDTEAFF. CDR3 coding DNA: TGCGCCAGCAGCCTTTACGGGAGGGGTAGGGGGCCAAGGATCGACACTGAAGCTTTCTTT.

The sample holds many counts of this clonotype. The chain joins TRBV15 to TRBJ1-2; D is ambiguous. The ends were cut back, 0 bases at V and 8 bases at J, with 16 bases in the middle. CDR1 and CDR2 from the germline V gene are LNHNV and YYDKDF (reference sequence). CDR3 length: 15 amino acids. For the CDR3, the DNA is TGTGCCACCAGCAGAGATCCGGCTGGTATCGACGGCTACACCTTC. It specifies CATSRDPAGIDGYTF.

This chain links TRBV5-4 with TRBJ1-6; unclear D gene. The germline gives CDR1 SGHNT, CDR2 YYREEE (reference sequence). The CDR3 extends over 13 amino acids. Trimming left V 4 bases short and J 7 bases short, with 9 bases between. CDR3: CASSLLTNSPLHF. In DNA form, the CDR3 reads TGTGCCAGCAGCCTCCTGACCAATTCACCCCTCCACTTT. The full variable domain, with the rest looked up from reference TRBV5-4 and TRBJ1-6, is ETGVTQSPTHLIKTRGQQVTLRCSSQSGHNTVSWYQQALGQGPQFIFQYYREEENGRGNFPPRFSGLQFPNYSSELNVNALELDDSALYLCASSLLTNSPLHFGNGTRLTVT.

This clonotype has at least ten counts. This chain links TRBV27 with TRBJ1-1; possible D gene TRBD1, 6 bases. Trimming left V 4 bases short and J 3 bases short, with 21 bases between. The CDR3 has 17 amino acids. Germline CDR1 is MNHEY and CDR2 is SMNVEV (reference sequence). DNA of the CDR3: TGTGCCAGCAGTTCCAATTGGGGGGCGCGTCTTTACACTGAAGCTTTCTTT. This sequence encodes CASSSNWGARLYTEAFF.

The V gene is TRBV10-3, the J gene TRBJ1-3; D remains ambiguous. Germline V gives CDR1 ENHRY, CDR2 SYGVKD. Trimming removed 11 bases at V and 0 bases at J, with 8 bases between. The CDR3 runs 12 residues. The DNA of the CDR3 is TGTGCCCTCCCAGGCTCTGGAAACACCATATATTTT. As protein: CALPGSGNTIYF.

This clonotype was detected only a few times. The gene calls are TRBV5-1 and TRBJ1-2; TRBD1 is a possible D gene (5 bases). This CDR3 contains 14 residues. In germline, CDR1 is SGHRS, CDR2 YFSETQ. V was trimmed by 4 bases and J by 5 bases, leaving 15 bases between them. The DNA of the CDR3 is TGCGCCAGCAGCCCGGGACCCGCGAGGTATGGCTACACCTTC. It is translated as CASSPGPARYGYTF.

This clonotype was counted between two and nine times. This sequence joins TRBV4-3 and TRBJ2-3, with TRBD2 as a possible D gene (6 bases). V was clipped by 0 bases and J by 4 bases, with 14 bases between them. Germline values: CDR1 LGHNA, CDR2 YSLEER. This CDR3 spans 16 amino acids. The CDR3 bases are TGCGCCAGCAGCCAAGATCAAGGTTCGGGGGCAGATACGCAGTATTTT. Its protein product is CASSQDQGSGADTQYF.

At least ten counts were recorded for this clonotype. The CDR3 here is CATSRDTGTSGKNEQYF. Written as DNA, the CDR3 is TGTGCCACCAGCAGAGATACCGGGACTAGCGGGAAAAACGAGCAGTACTTC. The chain carries TRBV15 and TRBJ2-7; the match to TRBD2 covers 13 bases. CDR3 length equals 17 residues. Germline V lookup: CDR1 LNHNV, CDR2 YYDKDF (reference sequence). J was trimmed by 5 bases and V by 0 bases; bases with no gene match: 7.

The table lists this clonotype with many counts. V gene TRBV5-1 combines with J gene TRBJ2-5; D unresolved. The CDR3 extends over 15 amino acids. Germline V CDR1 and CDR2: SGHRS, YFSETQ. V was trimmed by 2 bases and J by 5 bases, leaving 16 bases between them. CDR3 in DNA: TGCGCCAGCAGCTTACACACTCCGCCGGGTGAGACCCAGTACTTC. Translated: CASSLHTPPGETQYF.

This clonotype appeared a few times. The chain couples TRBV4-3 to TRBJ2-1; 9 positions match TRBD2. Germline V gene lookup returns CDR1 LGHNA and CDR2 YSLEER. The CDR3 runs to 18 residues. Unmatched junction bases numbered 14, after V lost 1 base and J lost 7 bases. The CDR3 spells CASSQALLLAGRGNEQFF. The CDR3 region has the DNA TGCGCCAGCAGCCAAGCCCTTCTCCTAGCGGGAAGGGGAAATGAGCAGTTCTTC.

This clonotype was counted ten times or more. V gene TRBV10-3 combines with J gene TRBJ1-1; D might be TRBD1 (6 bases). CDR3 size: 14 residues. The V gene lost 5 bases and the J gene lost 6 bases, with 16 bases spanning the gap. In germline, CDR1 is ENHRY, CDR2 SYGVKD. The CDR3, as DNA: TGTGCCATCAGTAATACGGAAGGGGGGTCTGAAGCTTTCTTT. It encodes CAISNTEGGSEAFF.